The clone carrying this TCR beta chain has more than one count but fewer than ten. Its antigen is unidentified. The source of the sample is a study of immune evolution from preneoplasia to lung adenocarcinoma. In the study overall: HLA loss of heterozygosity: under 7.5% AIS, more than 14% MIA, 30% to 35% ADC, none AAH. The study, taken as a whole, reports: Normal lung had the highest top T cell clone frequencies. Normal lung had highest clonality; later lesions appeared denser, more diverse.

Between about 2014 and 2018, patients underwent resection in Japan or China. The table came from immunoSEQ multiplex PCR; TCRdb's copy has only in-frame clones and leaves some out. The sample consists of approximately 7,300 clones, roughly 80% of them appearing once. Trimming left V 5 bases short and J 2 bases short, with 9 bases between. The CDR3 consists of 13 residues. From germline, CDR1 is MNHEY and CDR2 SVGAGI. Sample: FFPE atypical adenomatous hyperplasia tissue from the lung. Described subset: atypical adenomatous hyperplasia (AAH), lung preneoplasia. The chain combines TRBV6-5 with TRBJ1-2; D perhaps matches TRBD1 (5 bases). The TCR originated in a donor at least 70 years old with lung adenocarcinoma. Some clones in this sample may be carry-over from other donors' samples. CDR3 region: CASSLGRNYGYTF. The CDR3, as DNA: TGTGCCAGCAGTCTGGGACGGAACTATGGCTACACCTTC.